Each of the 30 T cell receptor beta chains below was sequenced from the same sample in a study of OX40 agonist ivuxolimab in advanced cancers. TCRdb keeps only in-frame clones here, not all; method: immunoSEQ multiplex PCR. The sample includes over 60,000 clones, roughly nine tenths seen only once; the top ten take roughly 4%. The sequences come from CD4+ or CD8+ T cells sorted from blood, collected in a trial of the OX40 agonist ivuxolimab. These receptors all stem from an adult with an advanced solid tumor such as melanoma, head and neck, liver or kidney cancer.

This clone was picked up one time. The genes are TRBV7-2 and TRBJ1-4; D is unclear. This CDR3 spans 15 amino acids. Germline V gene lookup returns CDR1 SGHTA and CDR2 FQGNSA. V lost 5 bases to trimming and J lost 0 bases, with 10 bases between them. The CDR3 DNA reads as TGTGCCAGCAGCCGTCAGACGGCAACTAATGAAAAACTGTTTTTT. Protein sequence: CASSRQTATNEKLFF.

The chain is built from TRBV7-9 and TRBJ2-7, with TRBD2 matching 12 bases. Looked up from germline, CDR1 is SEHNR and CDR2 is FQNEAQ (reference sequence). This CDR3 spans 16 amino acids. The V gene end was trimmed by 5 bases and the J gene end by 0 bases; junction bases not matched to a gene: 5. The CDR3 DNA reads as TGTGCCAGCAGCATACCGACTAGCGGGAGCTCCTACGAGCAGTACTTC. It codes for CASSIPTSGSSYEQYF.

The rearrangement uses TRBV27 and TRBJ1-2; possibly TRBD1 for D (5 bases). The V gene's germline CDR1 is MNHEY and CDR2 SMNVEV (reference sequence). The CDR3 loop spans 13 amino acids. The V end was cut by 3 bases, the J end by 2 bases, with 7 bases between. CDR3 in DNA: TGTGCCAGCAGTTTTCGGGGGAACTATGGCTACACCTTC. Translating gives CASSFRGNYGYTF.

This clone was picked up a small number of times. The J gene is TRBJ2-7, the V gene TRBV19; 14 bases fit TRBD2. The V and J ends lost 5 bases and 4 bases, in that order; junction bases with no gene match: 1. CDR1 is LNHDA and CDR2 is SQIVND in the germline V gene (reference sequence). This CDR3 spans 14 amino acids. In DNA, the CDR3 is TGTGCCAGTAGTGGGACTAGCGGGAGTTACGAGCAGTACTTC. As protein: CASSGTSGSYEQYF.

This clone came up once. This chain uses TRBV18 with TRBJ2-5; 7 bases align to TRBD1. Per the germline V gene, CDR1 is KGHSH and CDR2 is LQKENI. With 5 bases clipped from V and 3 bases from J, the junction kept 6 bases outside the gene matches. The CDR3 runs 14 residues. This chain's CDR3 is CASSSRTGEETQYF. CDR3 sequence (DNA): TGTGCCAGCTCATCGAGGACAGGTGAAGAGACCCAGTACTTC.

This clone was counted once. The chain joins TRBV7-3 to TRBJ2-1, with TRBD2 identical over 15 bases. Germline V CDR1 and CDR2: SGHTA, FQGTGA. This CDR3 spans 16 amino acids. The trim removed 3 bases at V and 8 bases at J, leaving 5 bases unmatched. CDR3 residues: CASSFGLAGGRDEQFF. The CDR3 DNA reads as TGTGCCAGCAGCTTCGGACTAGCGGGAGGGAGGGATGAGCAGTTCTTC.

The chain couples TRBV4-3 to TRBJ1-6; 9 nucleotides match TRBD1. The CDR3 loop spans 17 amino acids. Germline assignment: CDR1 LGHNA and CDR2 YSLEER. V lost 0 bases, J lost 7 bases, and 7 bases stayed unmatched. CDR3 in amino acids: CASSQDPSGQGNSPLHF. For the CDR3, the DNA is TGCGCCAGCAGCCAAGATCCTTCGGGACAGGGAAATTCACCCCTCCACTTT.

The chain recombines TRBV5-1 with TRBJ2-3, with TRBD1 matching 7 bases. CDR3 length equals 13 residues. V lost 4 bases, J lost 4 bases, and 3 bases stayed unmatched. Germline loops: CDR1 SGHRS, CDR2 YFSETQ. CDR3 DNA sequence: TGCGCCAGCAGCAATCAGGGGGCAGATACGCAGTATTTT. This encodes CASSNQGADTQYF.

This chain links TRBV7-9 with TRBJ1-2; D is unresolved. The germline V gene encodes CDR1 SEHNR and CDR2 FQNEAQ (reference sequence). The V end lost 3 bases, the J end lost 6 bases, and 11 bases lay between the germline ends. The CDR3 spans 13 residues. The CDR3 region has the DNA TGTGCCAGCAGCTTCTCAGTCGGGGATGGCTACACCTTC. Translation gives CASSFSVGDGYTF.

The chain is built from TRBV7-9 and TRBJ2-7; 8 bases line up with TRBD1. The trim removed 4 bases at V and 4 bases at J, leaving 9 bases unmatched. Germline values: CDR1 SEHNR, CDR2 FQNEAQ (reference sequence). CDR3 length: 15 residues. DNA of the CDR3: TGTGCCAGCAGCTGCTGGGGACAGGCTTGTTACGAGCAGTACTTC. This encodes CASSCWGQACYEQYF.

The chain links TRBV30 to TRBJ1-4; D call uncertain. This CDR3 comprises 13 residues. Germline V gene sequence: CDR1 GTSNPN, CDR2 SVGIG (reference sequence). The V end lost 3 bases, the J end lost 3 bases, and 8 bases lay between the germline ends. Here the CDR3 reads CAWSDGANEKLFF. CDR3 DNA sequence: TGTGCCTGGAGCGACGGGGCTAATGAAAAACTGTTTTTT.

The chain links TRBV7-3 to TRBJ2-3, with 7 bases matching TRBD2. CDR3 length: 15 amino acids. The germline CDR1 and CDR2 sequences are SGHTA and FQGTGA. The V segment lost 5 bases and the J segment 1 base; nucleotides outside the gene matches: 6. Written as DNA, the CDR3 is TGTGCCAGCAGCCCTAGCGGAGAGGGCACAGATACGCAGTATTTT. It yields the protein CASSPSGEGTDTQYF.

This clone was counted between two and nine times. This chain connects TRBV5-1 to TRBJ2-2; D is uncertain. The CDR3 is 14 residues long. Germline V gene sequence: CDR1 SGHRS, CDR2 YFSETQ. The V end was cut by 4 bases, the J end by 4 bases, with 11 bases between. The CDR3 DNA sequence: TGCGCCAGCAGCCCATGGGCCCTCACCGGGGAGCTGTTTTTT. This sequence encodes CASSPWALTGELFF.

This sequence joins TRBV6-5 and TRBJ2-7; D is unclear. CDR3 length: 15 residues. CDR1 is MNHEY, CDR2 SVGAGI, per germline. V gave up 2 bases and J gave up 0 bases, with 11 bases separating them. CDR3 DNA: TGTGCCAGCAGTTACGGCCAGTTCAGCTCCTACGAGCAGTACTTC. As protein: CASSYGQFSSYEQYF.

The count of this clone is one. This chain connects TRBV5-1 to TRBJ1-1; D uncertain. Trimming shortened V by 0 bases and J by 3 bases, and 12 bases separated the two germline ends. Germline V CDR1 and CDR2: SGHRS, YFSETQ. CDR3 size: 15 residues. The CDR3 nucleotides read TGCGCCAGCAGCTTGGAACCGGGCCCAGACACTGAAGCTTTCTTT. Translating it yields CASSLEPGPDTEAFF.

This clone has only one observation. The V gene is TRBV30, the J gene TRBJ2-5; D is unresolved. Trimming took off 0 bases at V and 2 bases at J, with 7 bases between the two ends. CDR1 is GTSNPN and CDR2 is SVGIG in the germline V gene (reference sequence). The CDR3 loop spans 13 amino acids. The DNA for the CDR3 is TGTGCCTGGAGTGTGTACTCTCAAGAGACCCAGTACTTC. The encoded protein is CAWSVYSQETQYF.

The genes are TRBV2 and TRBJ1-2; D gene uncertain. The CDR3 has 13 amino acids. V was clipped by 5 bases and J by 8 bases, with 15 bases between them. Germline V gene sequence: CDR1 SNHLY, CDR2 FYNNEI. The CDR3 DNA sequence: TGTGCCAGCAGTCTGATCATCTCCGGCGGCTACACCTTC. It translates to CASSLIISGGYTF.

The chain couples TRBV30 to TRBJ2-3; D gene unclear. V lost 0 bases and J 5 bases, leaving 6 bases between the germline ends. This CDR3 contains 12 residues. Germline V gives CDR1 GTSNPN, CDR2 SVGIG (reference sequence). CDR3 region: CAWSVSKDTQYF. Here the CDR3 DNA reads TGTGCCTGGAGTGTATCAAAAGATACGCAGTATTTT.

This chain joins TRBV11-3 and TRBJ1-1; D uncertain. This CDR3 spans 13 amino acids. From germline, CDR1 is SGHNT and CDR2 YENEEA. The V and J ends lost 2 bases and 4 bases respectively, with 8 bases between them. CDR3 nucleotide sequence: TGTGCCAGCAGCTTAAATTTCGGCACTGAAGCTTTCTTT. This gives the protein CASSLNFGTEAFF.

The V gene is TRBV5-1, the J gene TRBJ2-3; 8 nucleotides align to TRBD2. CDR1 is SGHRS, CDR2 YFSETQ, per germline. CDR3 length: 15 amino acids. The V segment lost 4 bases and the J segment 1 base; nucleotides outside the gene matches: 5. The CDR3 region is CASSPVAGRTDTQYF. The CDR3 nucleotides read TGCGCCAGCAGCCCGGTAGCGGGACGCACAGATACGCAGTATTTT.

V gene TRBV6-5 combines with J gene TRBJ1-2, with D hard to call. The V end was cut by 7 bases, the J end by 2 bases, with 11 bases between. The CDR3 is made up of 13 amino acids. Germline V CDR1 and CDR2: MNHEY, SVGAGI. The CDR3 region has the DNA TGTGCCAGCACCCGAGGACTAAACTATGGCTACACCTTC. This gives the protein CASTRGLNYGYTF.

The chain combines TRBV19 with TRBJ2-7, with 8 bases lining up with TRBD2. CDR1 is LNHDA, CDR2 SQIVND, per germline (reference sequence). V shed 4 bases and J 3 bases; nucleotides not matched to a gene: 2. The CDR3 covers 13 residues. CDR3 sequence (DNA): TGTGCCAGTAGTACGGGAGGGATCTACGAGCAGTACTTC. As protein: CASSTGGIYEQYF.

V and J are TRBV7-2 and TRBJ2-7; 14 bases line up with TRBD2. V trimming: 5 bases; J trimming: 3 bases; junction bases outside the gene matches: 6. This CDR3 comprises 16 residues. In germline, CDR1 is SGHTA, CDR2 FQGNSA. Written as DNA, the CDR3 is TGTGCCAGCAGCCCGGGACTAGCGGGAGTCGGCTACGAGCAGTACTTC. Residues: CASSPGLAGVGYEQYF.

The V gene is TRBV9, the J gene TRBJ1-4; possibly TRBD1 for D (5 bases). There are 14 residues in the CDR3. Germline assignment: CDR1 SGDLS and CDR2 YYNGEE. Trimming shortened V by 0 bases and J by 4 bases, and 7 bases separated the two germline ends. The CDR3, as DNA: TGTGCCAGCAGCGTAGTGCAGGGTAATGAAAAACTGTTTTTT. Its translation: CASSVVQGNEKLFF.

The chain links TRBV7-3 to TRBJ1-1; D gene uncertain. V was cut by 2 bases and J by 1 base, with 5 bases left in between. The CDR3 is 13 residues long. Germline V gene lookup returns CDR1 SGHTA and CDR2 FQGTGA. CDR3 in DNA: TGTGCCAGCAGCTTATGGGGGAACACTGAAGCTTTCTTT. This codes for CASSLWGNTEAFF.

This chain joins TRBV27 and TRBJ2-3, with TRBD2 identical over 7 bases. There are 14 residues in the CDR3. Germline V lookup: CDR1 MNHEY, CDR2 SMNVEV (reference sequence). J gave up 3 bases and V 2 bases, and 2 bases lay outside the gene matches. CDR3 nucleotide sequence: TGTGCCAGCAGTTTAGCGGGAGCAACAGATACGCAGTATTTT. Protein: CASSLAGATDTQYF.

The rearrangement joins TRBV5-6 to TRBJ1-3; TRBD1 matches at 8 bases. Germline values: CDR1 SGHDT, CDR2 YYEEEE. J gave up 7 bases and V 1 base, and 1 base lay outside the gene matches. The CDR3 runs to 13 residues. Here the CDR3 DNA reads TGTGCCAGCAGCTTGAACAGGGGGAACACCATATATTTT. The encoded protein is CASSLNRGNTIYF.

This clone was picked up a small number of times. This chain joins TRBV7-3 and TRBJ2-3; possible D gene TRBD2, 6 bases. Trimming took off 6 bases at V and 1 base at J, with 11 bases between the two ends. Germline V gene data show CDR1 as SGHTA and CDR2 as FQGTGA. The CDR3 sequence is 14 residues long. The CDR3 nucleotides read TGTGCCAGCAGACGGAGGGCAGGCACAGATACGCAGTATTTT. Encoded protein: CASRRRAGTDTQYF.

The J gene is TRBJ1-2, the V gene TRBV6-4; the D gene is possibly TRBD1 (6 bases). The CDR3 contains 15 residues. The germline gives CDR1 MRHNA, CDR2 SNTAGT. V lost 8 bases and J lost 8, with 24 bases in between. The CDR3 DNA follows: TGTGCCAGCGCACGACAGGCAATAACCCTAGAAGGCTACACCTTC. Amino acid sequence: CASARQAITLEGYTF.

The chain couples TRBV5-1 to TRBJ1-4; 10 nucleotides line up with TRBD1. Germline assignment: CDR1 SGHRS and CDR2 YFSETQ. The CDR3 is 14 residues long. V dropped 0 bases and J dropped 8; count of bases not matched to a gene: 1. This CDR3 is CASSLGDRGEKLFF. For the CDR3, the DNA is TGCGCCAGCAGCTTGGGGGACAGGGGAGAAAAACTGTTTTTT.